This T cell receptor beta chain was identified in a study of blood T cell repertoires in COVID-19. Germline assignment: CDR1 SGHDN and CDR2 FVKESK. V was clipped by 4 bases and J by 10 bases, with 25 bases between them. This CDR3 region has 17 residues. Sequenced by immunoSEQ multiplex PCR; TCRdb stores in-frame clones only, minus some. Among roughly 150,000 clones listed, more than 80% were seen once. This chain joins TRBV14 and TRBJ1-4; a possible D gene is TRBD1 (5 bases). Sample: peripheral blood. The sequence was obtained from a woman aged 60-75 years with COVID-19, enrolled during active disease. The CDR3 protein is CASSRQVRASHQGKLFF. The CDR3 nucleotides read TGTGCCAGCAGCCGACAAGTCAGGGCCAGCCACCAAGGAAAACTGTTTTTT.